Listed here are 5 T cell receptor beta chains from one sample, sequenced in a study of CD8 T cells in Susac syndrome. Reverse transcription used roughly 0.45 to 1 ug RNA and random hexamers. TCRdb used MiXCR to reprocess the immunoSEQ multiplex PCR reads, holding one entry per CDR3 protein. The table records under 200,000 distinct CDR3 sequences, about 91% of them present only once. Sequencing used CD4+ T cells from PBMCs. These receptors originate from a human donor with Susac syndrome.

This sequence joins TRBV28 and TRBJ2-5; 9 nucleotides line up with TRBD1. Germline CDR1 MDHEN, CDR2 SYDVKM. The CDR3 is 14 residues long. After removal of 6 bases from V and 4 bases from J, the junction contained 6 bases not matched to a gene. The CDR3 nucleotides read TGTGCCAGCAGACAGGGGGCATCTGGAGAGACCCAGTACTTC. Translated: CASRQGASGETQYF.

CDR3 region: CASSQAQRAPDTQYF. The CDR3 nucleotides are TGCGCCAGCAGCCAAGCCCAGCGGGCCCCAGATACGCAGTATTTT. The chain has TRBV4-1 and TRBJ2-3, with D possibly being TRBD2 (6 bases). The germline CDR1 and CDR2 sequences are MGHRA and YSYEKL. The CDR3 has 15 residues. Between the trimmed V and J ends, which lost 1 base and 4 bases, there was a span of 12 bases.

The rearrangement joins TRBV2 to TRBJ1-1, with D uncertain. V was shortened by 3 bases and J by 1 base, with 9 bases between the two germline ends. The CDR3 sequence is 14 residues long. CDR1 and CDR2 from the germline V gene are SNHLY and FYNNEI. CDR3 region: CASSDTASNTEAFF. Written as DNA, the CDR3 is TGTGCCAGCAGTGATACAGCCTCGAACACTGAAGCTTTCTTT.

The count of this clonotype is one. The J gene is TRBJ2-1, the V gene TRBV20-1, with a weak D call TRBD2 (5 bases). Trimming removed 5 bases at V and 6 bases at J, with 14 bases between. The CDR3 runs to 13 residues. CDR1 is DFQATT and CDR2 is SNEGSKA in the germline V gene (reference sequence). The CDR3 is CSAADYSTNEQFF. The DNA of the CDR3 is TGCAGTGCTGCTGACTACTCCACCAATGAGCAGTTCTTC.

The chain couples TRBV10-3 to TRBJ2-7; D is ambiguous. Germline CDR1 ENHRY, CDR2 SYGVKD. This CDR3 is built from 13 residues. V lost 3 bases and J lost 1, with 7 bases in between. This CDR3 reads CAISDSGSYEQYF. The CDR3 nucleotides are TGTGCCATCAGTGATTCGGGTTCCTACGAGCAGTACTTC.